This paragraph reports one T cell receptor (beta chain). Its antigen is unidentified. The CDR3 spans 12 residues. Germline V gene sequence: CDR1 SGHTA, CDR2 FQGNSA. Trimming cost V 6 bases and J 4 bases, with 9 bases left between them. Method: immunoSEQ multiplex PCR; TCRdb's copy keeps in-frame clones and lacks some. The sample includes 100,000 or so clones, approximately 94% of them seen just once. These data are taken from a study of siplizumab effects on memory and regulatory T cells. Whole-study findings and limits: In unstimulated cells, naive T cells appeared more diverse than memory T cells and seemed major alloresponse contributors.

The clonotype was recovered from a human donor in good health. The specimen was non-Treg CD4+ T cells sorted from blood. V usage is TRBV7-2 and J usage is TRBJ2-5; no clear D gene. The CDR3 protein is CASSLFRETQYF. CDR3 nucleotides: TGTGCCAGCAGTTTATTTAGAGAGACCCAGTACTTC. The full variable domain, its missing parts supplied by reference TRBV7-2 and TRBJ2-5, is GAGVSQSPSNKVTEKGKDVELRCDPISGHTALYWYRQSLGQGLEFLIYFQGNSAPDKSGLPSDRFSAERTGGSVSTLTIQRTQQEDSAVYLCASSLFRETQYFGPGTRLLVL.